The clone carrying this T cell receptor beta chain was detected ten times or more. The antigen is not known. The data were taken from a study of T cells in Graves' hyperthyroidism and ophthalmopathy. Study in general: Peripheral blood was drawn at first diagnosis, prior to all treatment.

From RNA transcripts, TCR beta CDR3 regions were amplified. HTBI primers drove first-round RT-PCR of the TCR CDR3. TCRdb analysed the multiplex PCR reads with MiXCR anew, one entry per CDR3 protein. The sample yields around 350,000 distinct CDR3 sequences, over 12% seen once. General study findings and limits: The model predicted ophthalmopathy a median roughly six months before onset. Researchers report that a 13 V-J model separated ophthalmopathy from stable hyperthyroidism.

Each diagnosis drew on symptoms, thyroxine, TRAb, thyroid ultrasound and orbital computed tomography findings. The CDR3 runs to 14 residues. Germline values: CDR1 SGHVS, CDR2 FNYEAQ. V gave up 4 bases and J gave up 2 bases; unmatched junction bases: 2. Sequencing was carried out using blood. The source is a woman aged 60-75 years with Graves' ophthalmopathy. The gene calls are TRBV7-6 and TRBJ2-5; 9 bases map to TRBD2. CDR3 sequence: CASSSTSGQETQYF. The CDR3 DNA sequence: TGTGCCAGCAGCTCGACTAGCGGTCAAGAGACCCAGTACTTC.